The rows below give T cell receptor beta chains drawn from one sample of a study of shared clonotypes between healthy human individuals. Assay used: immunoSEQ multiplex PCR; TCRdb lists only in-frame clones, some missing. This sample carries roughly 500,000 clones, more than 65% of them seen once, and the ten largest clones take 12%. Sequencing was carried out using PBMCs. These receptor sequences come from a woman between 35 and 50 years old in good health. Some clones in this sample may be carry-over from other donors' samples. Both conserved end residues are part of each CDR3. Fields, in order: CDR3 length, V gene, D gene, J gene, clone size, CDR3 DNA, CDR3 protein. The D gene is left open where the match is weak. Some rows have no size entry. The others give once, few or many, or a class for an expanded clone.

cdr3_length: 15; v_call: TRBV5-1; d_call: .; j_call: TRBJ2-1; clone_size: .; cdr3_nt: TGCGCCAGCAGCTTGGATGGGGGTCTGGCCAATGAGCAGTTCTTC; cdr3_aa: CASSLDGGLANEQFF
cdr3_length: 13; v_call: TRBV6-1; d_call: .; j_call: TRBJ2-5; clone_size: few; cdr3_nt: TGTGCCACCGAATCCTCAGGGAAAGAGACCCAGTACTTC; cdr3_aa: CATESSGKETQYF
cdr3_length: 14; v_call: TRBV14; d_call: .; j_call: TRBJ1-1; clone_size: .; cdr3_nt: TGTGCCAGCAGCGTGTTCGGGGATTACACTGAAGCTTTCTTT; cdr3_aa: CASSVFGDYTEAFF
cdr3_length: 20; v_call: TRBV7-6; d_call: TRBD1; j_call: TRBJ1-4; clone_size: .; cdr3_nt: TGTGCCAGCAGCTTAGTTCCGCCGGGACAGGGTAGTGTAGCTAATGAAAAACTGTTTTTT; cdr3_aa: CASSLVPPGQGSVANEKLFF
cdr3_length: 14; v_call: TRBV29-1; d_call: .; j_call: TRBJ2-2; clone_size: .; cdr3_nt: TGCAGCGTTGAAGCGGGTGCGGGCACCGGGGAGCTGTTTTTT; cdr3_aa: CSVEAGAGTGELFF
cdr3_length: 17; v_call: TRBV5-1; d_call: TRBD1; j_call: TRBJ2-3; clone_size: .; cdr3_nt: TGCGCCAGCAGCTTGGCCGTCGGACAGGGAGGCACAGATACGCAGTATTTT; cdr3_aa: CASSLAVGQGGTDTQYF
cdr3_length: 13; v_call: TRBV7-6; d_call: .; j_call: TRBJ1-2; clone_size: .; cdr3_nt: TGTGCCAGCAGCCCCAACCGGGCCAGCCCTCACACCTTC; cdr3_aa: CASSPNRASPHTF
cdr3_length: 16; v_call: TRBV27; d_call: TRBD1; j_call: TRBJ2-4; clone_size: .; cdr3_nt: TGTGCCAGCAGTTTAAGTCAGGGGGTAGCCAAAAACATTCAGTACTTC; cdr3_aa: CASSLSQGVAKNIQYF
cdr3_length: 15; v_call: TRBV18; d_call: .; j_call: TRBJ1-5; clone_size: .; cdr3_nt: TGTGCCAGCTCACCTGCTGTTAATAGCAATCAGCCCCAGCATTTT; cdr3_aa: CASSPAVNSNQPQHF
cdr3_length: 13; v_call: TRBV18; d_call: TRBD2; j_call: TRBJ2-5; clone_size: .; cdr3_nt: TGTGCCAGCTCCGGACTAGCGGAAGAGACCCAGTACTTC; cdr3_aa: CASSGLAEETQYF
cdr3_length: 15; v_call: TRBV28; d_call: .; j_call: TRBJ2-1; clone_size: once; cdr3_nt: TGTGCCAGCAGTGAAACAGGAAGCTCCTACAATGAGCAGTTCTTC; cdr3_aa: CASSETGSSYNEQFF
cdr3_length: 14; v_call: TRBV18; d_call: .; j_call: TRBJ2-5; clone_size: .; cdr3_nt: TGTGCCAGCTCACCAACGATTGGAAGTGAGACCCAGTACTTC; cdr3_aa: CASSPTIGSETQYF
cdr3_length: 15; v_call: TRBV19; d_call: .; j_call: TRBJ1-2; clone_size: .; cdr3_nt: TGTGCCAATACCTTCGGAAGGGGAGGTAGCTATGGCTACACCTTC; cdr3_aa: CANTFGRGGSYGYTF
cdr3_length: 14; v_call: TRBV9; d_call: .; j_call: TRBJ2-5; clone_size: .; cdr3_nt: TGTGCCAGCAGCTCCCGGGGGGCCCAAGAGACCCAGTACTTC; cdr3_aa: CASSSRGAQETQYF
cdr3_length: 12; v_call: TRBV7-6; d_call: .; j_call: TRBJ2-7; clone_size: .; cdr3_nt: TGTGCCAGCAGCTCATGGGGCTACGAGCAGTACTTC; cdr3_aa: CASSSWGYEQYF
cdr3_length: 16; v_call: TRBV7-3; d_call: TRBD2; j_call: TRBJ2-1; clone_size: .; cdr3_nt: TGTGCCAGCAGCTTAACGAGGCCTAGCGGGAACCATGAGCAGTTCTTC; cdr3_aa: CASSLTRPSGNHEQFF
cdr3_length: 16; v_call: TRBV4-1; d_call: TRBD2; j_call: TRBJ2-7; clone_size: few; cdr3_nt: TGCGCCAGCAGCCAAGCCGGTGGACTAGCGGGGTACGAGCAGTACTTC; cdr3_aa: CASSQAGGLAGYEQYF
cdr3_length: 14; v_call: TRBV6-1; d_call: .; j_call: TRBJ2-2; clone_size: .; cdr3_nt: TGTGCCAGCAGTGATCTGAGGGGCCGGGGAAAGCTGTTTTTT; cdr3_aa: CASSDLRGRGKLFF
cdr3_length: 15; v_call: TRBV10-3; d_call: .; j_call: TRBJ2-1; clone_size: .; cdr3_nt: TGTGCCATCAGGGGCAGCGGAGGGTTCGGCAATGAGCAGTTCTTC; cdr3_aa: CAIRGSGGFGNEQFF
cdr3_length: 13; v_call: TRBV6-1; d_call: .; j_call: TRBJ2-3; clone_size: .; cdr3_nt: TGTGCCAGCATATCCGGGTCCGCAGATACGCAGTATTTT; cdr3_aa: CASISGSADTQYF
cdr3_length: 15; v_call: TRBV4-2; d_call: TRBD2; j_call: TRBJ2-7; clone_size: .; cdr3_nt: TGTGCCAGCAGCTTTGGGACTAGCGGGAGCTACGAGCAGTACTTC; cdr3_aa: CASSFGTSGSYEQYF
cdr3_length: 16; v_call: TRBV7-9; d_call: .; j_call: TRBJ1-4; clone_size: once; cdr3_nt: TGTGCCAGCAGCTTAGGGGACATTCCATTTAGTGAAAAACTGTTTTTT; cdr3_aa: CASSLGDIPFSEKLFF
cdr3_length: 16; v_call: TRBV4-2; d_call: TRBD2; j_call: TRBJ2-7; clone_size: .; cdr3_nt: TGTGCCAGCAGCCAAGTTACTAGCGGCTTTGCCTACGAGCAGTACTTC; cdr3_aa: CASSQVTSGFAYEQYF
cdr3_length: 14; v_call: TRBV5-1; d_call: .; j_call: TRBJ2-7; clone_size: many; cdr3_nt: TGCGCCAGCAGCTTGGTAGCGGCCACCTACGAGCAGTACTTC; cdr3_aa: CASSLVAATYEQYF
cdr3_length: 16; v_call: TRBV28; d_call: TRBD2; j_call: TRBJ2-7; clone_size: .; cdr3_nt: TGTGCCAGCAGTTCCCTGGGTGGCGGGAGTATATACGAGCAGTACTTC; cdr3_aa: CASSSLGGGSIYEQYF
cdr3_length: 13; v_call: TRBV7-9; d_call: TRBD2; j_call: TRBJ2-1; clone_size: .; cdr3_nt: TGTGCCAGCAGCTTAAATTCGGGAGGCGAGCAGTTCTTC; cdr3_aa: CASSLNSGGEQFF
cdr3_length: 16; v_call: TRBV29-1; d_call: .; j_call: TRBJ1-5; clone_size: .; cdr3_nt: TGCAGCGTTGAAGATAGAGGCGAAGGGCGCAATCAGCCCCAGCATTTT; cdr3_aa: CSVEDRGEGRNQPQHF
cdr3_length: 14; v_call: TRBV29-1; d_call: TRBD1; j_call: TRBJ2-3; clone_size: once; cdr3_nt: TGCAGCGTTGCCTGGGACAGGGGCACAGATACGCAGTATTTT; cdr3_aa: CSVAWDRGTDTQYF
cdr3_length: 14; v_call: TRBV19; d_call: TRBD1; j_call: TRBJ1-1; clone_size: .; cdr3_nt: TGTGCCAGTATGAGGCAGGGGGTGAACACTGAAGCTTTCTTT; cdr3_aa: CASMRQGVNTEAFF
cdr3_length: 15; v_call: TRBV30; d_call: TRBD1; j_call: TRBJ1-5; clone_size: .; cdr3_nt: TGTGCCTGGAGTGTACTATCAGGGGGGGACCAGCCCCAGCATTTT; cdr3_aa: CAWSVLSGGDQPQHF
cdr3_length: 18; v_call: TRBV28; d_call: .; j_call: TRBJ2-3; clone_size: once; cdr3_nt: TGTGCCAGCACGCCTTTGGTAGGGGACTTTCTTAGCACAGATACGCAGTATTTT; cdr3_aa: CASTPLVGDFLSTDTQYF
cdr3_length: 12; v_call: TRBV6-1; d_call: .; j_call: TRBJ2-5; clone_size: .; cdr3_nt: TGTGCCAGCAGTGCAGGGGTCGAGACCCAGTACTTC; cdr3_aa: CASSAGVETQYF
cdr3_length: 13; v_call: TRBV5-4; d_call: .; j_call: TRBJ2-3; clone_size: many; cdr3_nt: TGTGCCAGCAGCTGGGGGGAAACAGATACGCAGTATTTT; cdr3_aa: CASSWGETDTQYF
cdr3_length: 16; v_call: TRBV5-1; d_call: TRBD2; j_call: TRBJ2-3; clone_size: once; cdr3_nt: TGCGCCAGCAGCACAATGCTAGCGGGAGGGCTAGATACGCAGTATTTT; cdr3_aa: CASSTMLAGGLDTQYF
cdr3_length: 16; v_call: TRBV30; d_call: TRBD2; j_call: TRBJ2-7; clone_size: .; cdr3_nt: TGTGCCTGGAGTGTACCCCATAGCGGGAGCTCCTACGAGCAGTACTTC; cdr3_aa: CAWSVPHSGSSYEQYF
cdr3_length: 13; v_call: TRBV4-2; d_call: TRBD1; j_call: TRBJ2-5; clone_size: .; cdr3_nt: TGTGCCAGCAGCAGGGGACAGCAAGAGACCCAGTACTTC; cdr3_aa: CASSRGQQETQYF
cdr3_length: 12; v_call: TRBV19; d_call: TRBD1; j_call: TRBJ1-1; clone_size: .; cdr3_nt: TGTGCCAGTAATTTACAGGGGACTGAAGCTTTCTTT; cdr3_aa: CASNLQGTEAFF
cdr3_length: 17; v_call: TRBV4-3; d_call: .; j_call: TRBJ2-3; clone_size: .; cdr3_nt: TGCGCCAGCAGCCAAGAAGGCAGGTTTGCAAATACAGATACGCAGTATTTT; cdr3_aa: CASSQEGRFANTDTQYF
cdr3_length: 16; v_call: TRBV7-7; d_call: .; j_call: TRBJ2-5; clone_size: .; cdr3_nt: TGTGCCAGCAGCCATGGGACCTCGAGGGGGCAAGAGACCCAGTACTTC; cdr3_aa: CASSHGTSRGQETQYF
cdr3_length: 13; v_call: TRBV25-1; d_call: .; j_call: TRBJ1-5; clone_size: .; cdr3_nt: TGTGCCAGCAGTGACAGACAGGATCAGCCCCAGCATTTT; cdr3_aa: CASSDRQDQPQHF
cdr3_length: 14; v_call: TRBV19; d_call: TRBD2; j_call: TRBJ2-5; clone_size: once; cdr3_nt: TGTGCCAGTAGTATAGGAAGCGGGGGAGAGACCCAGTACTTC; cdr3_aa: CASSIGSGGETQYF
cdr3_length: 14; v_call: TRBV30; d_call: TRBD2; j_call: TRBJ2-1; clone_size: .; cdr3_nt: TGTGCCTGGAACGGACTAGCGGGAGCACGGGAGCAGTTCTTC; cdr3_aa: CAWNGLAGAREQFF
cdr3_length: 15; v_call: TRBV9; d_call: .; j_call: TRBJ1-2; clone_size: .; cdr3_nt: TGTGCCAGCAGCGTATCGACACGTAGACGGTATGGCTACACCTTC; cdr3_aa: CASSVSTRRRYGYTF
cdr3_length: 16; v_call: TRBV5-3; d_call: .; j_call: TRBJ2-7; clone_size: .; cdr3_nt: TGTGCCAGAAGCTGCACAAAGGACAGCGTTTACCACGAGCAGTACTTC; cdr3_aa: CARSCTKDSVYHEQYF
cdr3_length: 14; v_call: TRBV5-1; d_call: .; j_call: TRBJ1-1; clone_size: .; cdr3_nt: TGCGCCAGCAGCTTGGACAGGGCCAACACTGAAGCTTTCTTT; cdr3_aa: CASSLDRANTEAFF
cdr3_length: 12; v_call: TRBV18; d_call: .; j_call: TRBJ2-2; clone_size: .; cdr3_nt: TGTGCCAGCTCACCAAGGGACAGGGAGCTGTTTTTT; cdr3_aa: CASSPRDRELFF
cdr3_length: 15; v_call: TRBV9; d_call: .; j_call: TRBJ2-1; clone_size: .; cdr3_nt: TGTGCCAGCAGCGTAGCGACTAGTCTGGGGAATGAGCAGTTCTTC; cdr3_aa: CASSVATSLGNEQFF
cdr3_length: 14; v_call: TRBV6-6; d_call: TRBD1; j_call: TRBJ2-7; clone_size: few; cdr3_nt: TGTGCCAGCCTACCGAGGACAGGAGCCTACGAGCAGTACTTC; cdr3_aa: CASLPRTGAYEQYF
cdr3_length: 16; v_call: TRBV5-1; d_call: .; j_call: TRBJ2-5; clone_size: .; cdr3_nt: TGCGCCAGCAGCTTAGGGCCAGACCCAAGTGGGGAGACCCAGTACTTC; cdr3_aa: CASSLGPDPSGETQYF